The clone carrying this T cell receptor beta chain was counted only a few times. Its antigen is not known. This sample stems from a study of graft-versus-host responses after intestinal transplantation. Study background: Transplant recipients had multivisceral, liver-intestinal, or isolated intestinal grafts. Anti-thymocyte globulin served as induction for all recipients, who then took tacrolimus and steroids for approximately three years.

Study-level points and caveats: Some GvH clones appeared in ileal mucosa or blood before recipient bone marrow.

Germline loops: CDR1 SNHLY, CDR2 FYNNEI. Trimming cost V 10 bases and J 4 bases; bases outside gene matches: 16. This CDR3 has 16 amino acids. The data were produced by immunoSEQ multiplex PCR, yet TCRdb's version contains in-frame clones alone and is incomplete. In the table there are roughly 89,000 clones, 80% to 95% of which are singletons. This rearrangement joins TRBV2 to TRBJ1-2, with 9 bases matching TRBD1. This TCR derives from a human donor who received an intestinal transplant. The sequencing here drew on unstimulated CD4+ T cells sorted from spleen or lymph node cells, taken before intestinal transplant. The CDR3: CATHIRGDRAPYGYTF. Written as DNA, the CDR3 is TGTGCCACACATATCCGTGGGGACAGGGCTCCCTATGGCTACACCTTC.